This T cell receptor (beta chain) was found in a study of CD8+ T cells in alopecia areata. Study results and caveats: Possibly as an HLA-related effect, TCR sharing across patients appeared less clear than in mice. Especially in alopecia totalis/universalis, lesional scalp showed greater clonality than normal scalp did.

Researchers picked out CD4+ and CD8+ T cells from PBMCs by sorting. Extraction and reverse transcription of RNA yielded cDNA as the sequencing template. TCRdb's copy holds only in-frame clones and misses some; the assay was immunoSEQ multiplex PCR. The table records 140,000 or so clones, around two thirds of them present only once. Details on this clone: Its target is unknown.

The sequence came from a human donor in good health. The sequencing input was CD8+ T cells sorted from blood.

DNA of the CDR3: TGTGCCAGCAGTTTATGGGACGGAGATACGCAGTATTTT. Encoded protein: CASSLWDGDTQYF. V gene TRBV27 combines with J gene TRBJ2-3; the D call may be TRBD1 or TRBD2 (5 bases each). Looked up from germline, CDR1 is MNHEY and CDR2 is SMNVEV (reference sequence). The CDR3 contains 13 residues. The V end lost 1 base, the J end lost 5 bases, and 7 bases lay between the germline ends.